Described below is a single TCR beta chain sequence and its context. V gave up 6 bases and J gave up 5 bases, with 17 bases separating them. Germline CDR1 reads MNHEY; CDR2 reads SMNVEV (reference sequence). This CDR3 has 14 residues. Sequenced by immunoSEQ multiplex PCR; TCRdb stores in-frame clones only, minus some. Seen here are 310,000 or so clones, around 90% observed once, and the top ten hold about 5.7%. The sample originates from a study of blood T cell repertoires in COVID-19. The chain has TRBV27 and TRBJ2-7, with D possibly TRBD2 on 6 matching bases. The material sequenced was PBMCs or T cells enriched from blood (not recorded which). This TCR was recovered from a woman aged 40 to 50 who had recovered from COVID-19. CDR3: CASRRGAGINEQYF. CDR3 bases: TGTGCCAGCAGACGAGGGGCGGGAATCAACGAGCAGTACTTC.